Listed here are 30 T cell receptor beta chains from one sample, sequenced in a study of beta chain features in type 1 diabetes. The isolated RNA, all of it, was reverse transcribed, so expressed TCRB transcripts were what got sequenced. Here immunoSEQ multiplex PCR was the method, and the copy in TCRdb shows in-frame clones only, minus some. Altogether about 270,000 clones are present, less than 15% being singletons, with the ten largest covering more than 0.025%. Material: naive CD4+ T cells from blood. All receptors derive from a woman aged 40 to 55 in good health.

There are a few counts of this clone. V is TRBV13 and J is TRBJ1-2; D ambiguous. Germline loops: CDR1 PRHDT, CDR2 FYEKMQ (reference sequence). V was pared by 2 bases and J by 4 bases, with 20 bases between. There are 17 residues in the CDR3. The chain's CDR3 is CASSLFGGRWQVYGYTF. The CDR3 bases are TGTGCCAGCAGCTTATTTGGAGGCCGGTGGCAAGTCTATGGCTACACCTTC.

The rearrangement uses TRBV7-8 and TRBJ1-1; TRBD1 is a possible D gene (6 bases). The CDR3 runs 16 residues. Between the trimmed V and J ends, which lost 6 bases and 0 bases, there was a span of 17 bases. Germline V gives CDR1 SGHVS, CDR2 FQNEAQ. The CDR3: CASSKSPWDMNTEAFF. The CDR3 DNA is TGTGCCAGCAGTAAATCGCCATGGGACATGAACACTGAAGCTTTCTTT. Full variable domain (remainder filled in from reference TRBV7-8 and TRBJ1-1): GAGVSQSPRYKVAKRGQDVALRCDPISGHVSLFWYQQALGQGPEFLTYFQNEAQLDKSGLPSDRFFAERPEGSVSTLKIQRTQQEDSAVYLCASSKSPWDMNTEAFFGQGTRLTVV.

The chain combines TRBV7-6 with TRBJ2-5, with 16 bases fitting TRBD2. The CDR3 extends over 19 amino acids. CDR1 and CDR2 (germline): SGHVS, FNYEAQ. The V gene end was trimmed by 1 base and the J gene end by 5 bases; junction bases not matched to a gene: 10. The CDR3 DNA reads as TGTGCCAGCAGCTTAGTAACGGGACTAGCGGGGGGGCCCCCGGAGACCCAGTACTTC. Translated: CASSLVTGLAGGPPETQYF.

The chain combines TRBV19 with TRBJ2-1; the D gene is possibly TRBD2 (5 bases). V lost 4 bases to trimming and J lost 6 bases, with 13 bases between them. The CDR3 has 14 residues. Germline assignment: CDR1 LNHDA and CDR2 SQIVND (reference sequence). The CDR3 DNA is TGTGCCAGTAGTAGGGAGAAAGCGGCCAATGAGCAGTTCTTC. Residues: CASSREKAANEQFF.

The table lists this clone with a count of one. The CDR3, as DNA: TGTGCCAGCAGCTTAGTGCGGGTATCCTATAATTCACCCCTCCACTTT. It specifies CASSLVRVSYNSPLHF. The chain joins TRBV7-2 to TRBJ1-6; no definite D call. The CDR3 runs to 16 residues. V lost 1 base, J lost 1 base, and 8 bases lay in between. Germline CDR1 reads SGHTA; CDR2 reads FQGNSA.

The sample holds a few counts of this clone. This chain uses TRBV6-5 with TRBJ2-1, with 8 bases fitting TRBD1. The junction had 6 bases not matched to a gene; V was cut back by 6 bases and J by 2 bases. Per the germline V gene, CDR1 is MNHEY and CDR2 is SVGAGI. The CDR3 length is 15 residues. In nucleotides, the CDR3 is TGTGCCAGCAGCGCCGGACAGGGTACCTACAATGAGCAGTTCTTC. It specifies CASSAGQGTYNEQFF.

The CDR3 region has the DNA TGCAGCGTTGGCGAGCTGTATTCTGGGGCCAACGTCCTGACTTTC. Amino acids: CSVGELYSGANVLTF. The chain is built from TRBV29-1 and TRBJ2-6; no clear D. The CDR3 extends over 15 amino acids. Germline CDR1 is SQVTM and CDR2 is ANQGSEA. Trimming stripped 4 bases from V and 1 base from J, with 11 bases between. The full variable domain, rest sourced from reference TRBV29-1 and TRBJ2-6, is SAVISQKPSRDICQRGTSLTIQCQVDSQVTMMFWYRQQPGQSLTLIATANQGSEATYESGFVIDKFPISRPNLTFSTLTVSNMSPEDSSIYLCSVGELYSGANVLTFGAGSRLTVL.

This clone was seen only a few times. The chain carries TRBV5-1 and TRBJ2-2; 8 positions match TRBD2. The CDR3 totals 15 residues. The V gene end was trimmed by 2 bases and the J gene end by 0 bases; junction bases not matched to a gene: 0. CDR1 is SGHRS and CDR2 is YFSETQ in the germline V gene. The CDR3 nucleotides read TGCGCCAGCAGCTTACTAGCGGCGAACACCGGGGAGCTGTTTTTT. As protein: CASSLLAANTGELFF.

A single count supports this clone. The V call is TRBV6-4, the J call TRBJ1-2, with D maybe TRBD1 (6 bases). V dropped 7 bases and J dropped 1 base, with 13 bases sitting between them. The CDR3 consists of 14 residues. Germline CDR1 reads MRHNA; CDR2 reads SNTAGT. The CDR3 sequence is CASTPDRYNYGYTF. DNA for the CDR3: TGTGCCAGCACTCCGGACAGATATAACTATGGCTACACCTTC.

This clone was counted ten times or more. The rearrangement uses TRBV4-3 and TRBJ2-1; TRBD2 aligns across 8 bases. CDR3 length equals 15 residues. Germline V CDR1 and CDR2: LGHNA, YSLEER. The V and J ends lost 0 bases and 9 bases, in that order; junction bases with no gene match: 7. The DNA for the CDR3 is TGCGCCAGCAGCCAAGATTGGGGACTAGTCGGTGAGCAGTTCTTC. Amino acid sequence: CASSQDWGLVGEQFF.

The chain links TRBV7-2 to TRBJ2-6; D unresolved. The CDR3 has 14 residues. Germline CDR1 and CDR2: SGHTA and FQGNSA. Deletions cut 4 bases from V and 1 base from J, with 5 bases between. In nucleotides, the CDR3 is TGTGCCAGCAGCTCCGTTTCTGGGGCCAACGTCCTGACTTTC. It encodes CASSSVSGANVLTF.

This rearrangement joins TRBV9 to TRBJ2-7; 9 bases match TRBD1. J gave up 3 bases and V 4 bases, and 8 bases lay outside the gene matches. Germline V lookup: CDR1 SGDLS, CDR2 YYNGEE. CDR3 length: 15 amino acids. The CDR3 DNA reads as TGTGCCAGCAGCAGAGGGACAGGGTTGGGCTACGAGCAGTACTTC. It codes for CASSRGTGLGYEQYF. The complete variable domain, with remaining parts taken from reference TRBV9 and TRBJ2-7, reads DSGVTQTPKHLITATGQRVTLRCSPRSGDLSVYWYQQSLDQGLQFLIQYYNGEERAKGNILERFSAQQFPDLHSELNLSSLELGDSALYFCASSRGTGLGYEQYFGPGTRLTVT.

This clone was counted a few times. The rearrangement uses TRBV5-1 and TRBJ1-2; 9 bases line up with TRBD1. The CDR3 is 16 residues long. Germline trimming cut 3 bases from V and 4 bases from J; bases unmatched to any gene: 10. Germline V gene sequence: CDR1 SGHRS, CDR2 YFSETQ. The CDR3 protein is CASSSGQGALIYGYTF. The CDR3 DNA reads TGCGCCAGCAGCTCGGGACAGGGCGCACTTATCTATGGCTACACCTTC.

This CDR3 is CASSDFFEGGLADTQYF. Written as DNA, the CDR3 is TGTGCCAGCAGTGATTTCTTTGAGGGGGGGCTCGCAGATACGCAGTATTTT. The chain uses TRBV25-1 and TRBJ2-3, with D maybe TRBD2 (7 bases). The germline gives CDR1 MGHDK, CDR2 SYGVNS. Trimming removed 3 bases at V and 4 bases at J, with 20 bases between. CDR3 length equals 17 residues. Variable domain in full (rest from reference TRBV25-1 and TRBJ2-3): EADIYQTPRYLVIGTGKKITLECSQTMGHDKMYWYQQDPGMELHLIHYSYGVNSTEKGDLSSESTVSRIRTEHFPLTLESARPSHTSQYLCASSDFFEGGLADTQYFGPGTRLTVL.

V and J are TRBV19 and TRBJ1-5; 8 bases fit TRBD1. Germline CDR1 is LNHDA and CDR2 is SQIVND (reference sequence). Germline trimming cut 7 bases from V and 1 base from J; bases unmatched to any gene: 3. The CDR3 contains 14 residues. The DNA of the CDR3 is TGTGCCAGTAACGACAGGGGAAGCAATCAGCCCCAGCATTTT. This encodes CASNDRGSNQPQHF.

This chain links TRBV2 with TRBJ2-1; weak D call: TRBD1 (5 bases). Germline values: CDR1 SNHLY, CDR2 FYNNEI. V lost 6 bases and J 6 bases, leaving 12 bases between the germline ends. The CDR3 contains 13 residues. The CDR3 DNA reads as TGTGCCAGCAGGCGTCAGGGCCTCAATGAGCAGTTCTTC. This gives the protein CASRRQGLNEQFF.

This clone was counted at least ten times. V usage is TRBV18 and J usage is TRBJ2-4, with 7 nucleotides matching TRBD2. The CDR3 runs to 13 residues. The V and J ends lost 3 bases and 8 bases, in that order; junction bases with no gene match: 4. Germline V CDR1 and CDR2: KGHSH, LQKENI. CDR3 in DNA: TGTGCCAGCTCACCGGACGGGGGGTACATTCAGTACTTC. It encodes CASSPDGGYIQYF.

J is TRBJ2-5 and V is TRBV19, with 7 bases lining up with TRBD2. This CDR3 has 13 amino acids. Germline V lookup: CDR1 LNHDA, CDR2 SQIVND (reference sequence). Unmatched junction bases numbered 5, after V lost 6 bases and J lost 4 bases. This CDR3 is CASRTSLRETQYF. CDR3 sequence (DNA): TGTGCCAGTAGGACTAGCTTGAGAGAGACCCAGTACTTC.

The CDR3 DNA reads as TGTGCCAGCAGCCAAGCGGCGGGGGCGACCGGGGAGCTGTTTTTT. Its protein is CASSQAAGATGELFF. V and J are TRBV14 and TRBJ2-2; tentative D call: TRBD2 (7 bases). The CDR3 runs 15 residues. Per the germline V gene, CDR1 is SGHDN and CDR2 is FVKESK. V shed 1 base and J shed 5 bases, with 11 bases lying between them.

This chain joins TRBV7-9 and TRBJ1-5, with D tentatively TRBD1 (5 bases). Deletions cut 3 bases from V and 4 bases from J, with 13 bases between. The CDR3 has 15 amino acids. CDR1 and CDR2 from the germline V gene are SEHNR and FQNEAQ (reference sequence). Written as DNA, the CDR3 is TGTGCCAGCAGCTTCGGTGGGGGGTTTAATCAGCCCCAGCATTTT. This translates into CASSFGGGFNQPQHF.

This clone occurred a few times. The chain couples TRBV5-1 to TRBJ1-6; the match to TRBD1 covers 8 bases. Per germline, CDR1 SGHRS and CDR2 YFSETQ. The CDR3 has 14 residues. Trimming took 4 bases from V and 7 from J; bases not matched to a gene: 4. The CDR3 loop reads CASSTDRVNSPLHF. CDR3 nucleotides: TGCGCCAGCAGCACGGACAGGGTGAATTCACCCCTCCACTTT.

The chain is built from TRBV19 and TRBJ1-5; possible D gene TRBD1, 5 bases. CDR1 and CDR2 (germline): LNHDA, SQIVND (reference sequence). The CDR3 spans 14 residues. The V and J ends lost 5 bases and 3 bases respectively, with 11 bases between them. The CDR3 sequence: CASSLQVPNQPQHF. The CDR3 bases are TGTGCCAGTAGTTTACAGGTACCCAATCAGCCCCAGCATTTT.

In regard to this clone: Its ends do not fully match the called genes, so a read error is possible. J is TRBJ2-1 and V is TRBV7-7; 11 bases map to TRBD2. Germline CDR1 is SSHAT and CDR2 is FNYEAQ (reference sequence). The CDR3 spans 16 residues. CDR3 coding DNA: TGTGCTAGCAGCAAAACTCTAGCGGGGGGTCAGAATGAGCAGTTCTTC. The encoded protein is CASSKTLAGGQNEQFF.

The chain joins TRBV10-3 to TRBJ2-1; 7 bases align to TRBD2. CDR1 and CDR2 (germline): ENHRY, SYGVKD. The CDR3 runs to 17 residues. Trimming took 5 bases from V and 5 from J; bases not matched to a gene: 15. CDR3 DNA: TGTGCCATCAGTTTCTCGGGGGGAGGGACTAACAACAATGAGCAGTTCTTC. It encodes CAISFSGGGTNNNEQFF.

The gene calls are TRBV7-9 and TRBJ2-1; 8 bases map to TRBD2. The V gene end was trimmed by 5 bases and the J gene end by 7 bases; junction bases not matched to a gene: 10. The CDR3 extends over 15 amino acids. CDR1 is SEHNR, CDR2 FQNEAQ, per germline (reference sequence). The CDR3 region has the DNA TGTGCCAGCAGCCCGGGGACTAGGGCCCTGAATGAGCAGTTCTTC. It is translated as CASSPGTRALNEQFF. The whole variable domain, filled in from reference TRBV7-9 and TRBJ2-1, reads DTGVSQNPRHKITKRGQNVTFRCDPISEHNRLYWYRQTLGQGPEFLTYFQNEAQLEKSRLLSDRFSAERPKGSFSTLEIQRTEQGDSAMYLCASSPGTRALNEQFFGPGTRLTVL.

This chain links TRBV10-2 with TRBJ2-1, with 11 positions matching TRBD2. V trimming: 5 bases; J trimming: 12 bases; junction bases outside the gene matches: 6. Germline V gives CDR1 WSHSY, CDR2 SAAADI. This CDR3 is 13 amino acids long. The CDR3 DNA follows: TGCGCCAGCAGTCCTACTAGCGGGGGTGGGCAGTTCTTC. This gives the protein CASSPTSGGGQFF.

A note on this clone: At the DNA level, this CDR3 is encoded by other sequences in the same sample as well. The chain carries TRBV2 and TRBJ2-3, with a weak D call TRBD1 (6 bases). This CDR3 is built from 13 residues. Germline V gene lookup returns CDR1 SNHLY and CDR2 FYNNEI. Trimming took off 4 bases at V and 3 bases at J, with 8 bases between the two ends. CDR3 amino acids: CASSARGTDTQYF. The CDR3 DNA reads as TGTGCCAGCAGTGCAAGGGGGACAGATACGCAGTATTTT.

This clone was seen more than once but under ten times. This sequence joins TRBV19 and TRBJ1-5; unclear D gene. The CDR3 is 14 amino acids. The V and J ends lost 0 bases and 4 bases respectively, with 7 bases between them. Germline V lookup: CDR1 LNHDA, CDR2 SQIVND (reference sequence). Written as DNA, the CDR3 is TGTGCCAGTAGTATAGATCTTCGGAATCAGCCCCAGCATTTT. This translates into CASSIDLRNQPQHF.

The table lists this clone with a few counts. The J gene is TRBJ1-2, the V gene TRBV7-8; the D gene is possibly TRBD1 (6 bases). This CDR3 has 14 residues. V lost 5 bases, J lost 2 bases, and 12 bases lay in between. Germline assignment: CDR1 SGHVS and CDR2 FQNEAQ. As DNA, the CDR3 is TGTGCCAGCAGCGAGACGGACAGAAACTATGGCTACACCTTC. Amino acids: CASSETDRNYGYTF.

This clone was detected a few times. The chain recombines TRBV2 with TRBJ1-5; the D is unclear. CDR3 size: 14 residues. Germline V CDR1 and CDR2: SNHLY, FYNNEI. V was clipped by 2 bases and J by 5 bases, with 10 bases between them. The chain's CDR3 is CASSEIRGDQPQHF. As DNA, the CDR3 is TGTGCCAGCAGTGAAATCAGAGGCGATCAGCCCCAGCATTTT.